Following are 6 T cell receptor beta chains from one sample sequenced in a study of cytomegalovirus exposure and HLA in healthy donors. PCR used 60 Vbeta primers and 13 Jbeta primers. Sequencing was performed with immunoSEQ multiplex PCR; in TCRdb, only in-frame clones are kept and a portion is missing. The profile shows over 100,000 clones, roughly 76% of them singletons. Material for sequencing was PBMCs. The receptors originated from a man aged 25 to 40 in good health and CMV-seronegative.

CDR3 nucleotides: TGTGCCAGTCGGATCGACGGGGGGCTGCACACCGGGGAGCTGTTTTTT. Amino acids: CASRIDGGLHTGELFF. The V and J genes are TRBV19 and TRBJ2-2; TRBD2 might be the D (7 bases). The CDR3 contains 16 residues. From germline, CDR1 is LNHDA and CDR2 SQIVND (reference sequence). V dropped 8 bases and J dropped 3 bases, with 19 bases sitting between them.

The V and J genes are TRBV2 and TRBJ2-7, with D perhaps TRBD2 (7 bases). V was shortened by 3 bases and J by 4 bases, with 16 bases between the two germline ends. The CDR3 is 15 amino acids. CDR1 and CDR2 from the germline V gene are SNHLY and FYNNEI. The CDR3 DNA reads TGTGCCAGCAGTGATGGGGGGGGGCCCTCTTACGAGCAGTACTTC. Its translation is CASSDGGGPSYEQYF.

This clone was detected a few times. V is TRBV19 and J is TRBJ2-2, with 11 positions matching TRBD2. Germline loops: CDR1 LNHDA, CDR2 SQIVND (reference sequence). V was clipped by 3 bases and J by 6 bases; unmatched bases: 6. This CDR3 has 16 amino acids. This chain's CDR3 is CASSIPLAGAPGELFF. In DNA, the CDR3 is TGTGCCAGTAGTATTCCACTAGCGGGGGCACCCGGGGAGCTGTTTTTT.

This sequence joins TRBV4-3 and TRBJ1-4, with TRBD1 matching over 9 bases. Germline V lookup: CDR1 LGHNA, CDR2 YSLEER. The ends lost 1 base at V and 8 bases at J; junction bases unmatched: 8. The length of the CDR3 is 16 residues. The CDR3 region has the DNA TGCGCCAGCAGCCAAGGACAGGGGGGAAGTACCGAAAAACTGTTTTTT. It specifies CASSQGQGGSTEKLFF.

The V gene is TRBV9, the J gene TRBJ1-1, with TRBD1 matching over 7 bases. Germline CDR1 and CDR2: SGDLS and YYNGEE. CDR3 length equals 14 residues. The junction had 8 bases not matched to a gene; V was cut back by 4 bases and J by 5 bases. The CDR3 nucleotides read TGTGCCAGCAGCACCAAGGACAGGCGGACTGAAGCTTTCTTT. Its translation is CASSTKDRRTEAFF.

Concerning this clone itself: The sample carries other DNA sequences with the same CDR3. The chain employs TRBV7-9 and TRBJ1-1; D possibly corresponds to TRBD1 (5 bases). The V gene lost 1 base and the J gene lost 6 bases, with 6 bases spanning the gap. Germline lookup yields CDR1 SEHNR and CDR2 FQNEAQ (reference sequence). The CDR3 has 12 amino acids. CDR3 protein: CASSLGGAEAFF. As DNA, the CDR3 is TGTGCCAGCAGCTTAGGGGGGGCTGAAGCTTTCTTT.